This paragraph reports one T cell receptor beta chain. Its cognate antigen has yet to be identified. No clone much larger than this one lies a single base away; base qualities are absent. The immunoSEQ Assay was the method used to sequence TCRbeta CDR3 regions. After extraction, genomic DNA underwent amplification by bias-controlled multiplex PCR, followed by high-throughput sequencing. The study's own analysis went as follows. To quantify the absolute abundance of every unique TCRbeta CDR3 region, sequences were collapsed and filtered. Usable DNA was measured by amplifying reference genes present in all nucleated cells, and TCRbeta template counts were normalized to that usable DNA to estimate T cell fraction. Repertoire TCRs were annotated as SARS-CoV-2-specific when V gene, CDR3 amino acid sequence and J gene were exactly matched to a known reactive TCR set. The reference SARS-CoV-2 TCR set came from MIRA and was filtered for enrichment in COVID-19-positive ImmuneCODE repertoires, removing public or cross-reactive TCRs. Using the MIRA antigens, annotated TCRs were further analysed by specific ORF or by position within an ORF. Depth was the summed frequency of annotated unique rearrangements, while breadth was defined as annotated unique rearrangements over total unique productive rearrangements. Two-sided Wilcoxon rank-sum tests were applied when comparing TCR breadth between groups. In TCRdb, the immuneACCESS table is reduced to in-frame sequences with V and J assigned. These tables do not hold every clone; where another copy was compared, an unresolved V gene accounts for under half, and the others remain unexplained. The V and J calls and the clone size are those of that table, but D and trimming were determined from the DNA. A total of some 290,000 clones appear in this sample, about 82% of them only once. The ten biggest clones cover 2% to 2.5% of the sample.

Explained via the paper, the treatment or condition label denotes: roughly 18 received Ad26.COV2.S at low or high dose, single or two shots; about five received placebo; per-sample allocation not given. Repertoires of vaccine and placebo recipients were sequenced from samples taken on day 63 after the first injection. Between 29 July and 7 August 2020, Cohort 1b enrolled 25 adults aged 18-55 years at one site in Boston, USA. Ad26.COV2.S consisted of a replication-incompetent adenovirus type 26 vector by which a prefusion-stabilized SARS-CoV-2 spike protein from the original Wuhan strain was expressed. The data are from a study of Ad26.COV2.S vaccination and SARS-CoV-2 variants (dated by TCRdb to the early 2020s). Concerning the study at large: Donors in the vaccine arm were drawn from COV1001, a phase I-IIa trial of Ad26.COV2.S in healthy adults that was multicentre, randomized, double-blind and placebo-controlled. Ad26.COV2.S was administered intramuscularly at 5 x 10^10 or 1 x 10^11 viral particles, either as a single shot or as two shots given 56 days apart. The specificity and breadth of SARS-CoV-2-reactive T cell receptors after Ad26.COV2.S vaccination were assessed by TCRbeta repertoire sequencing. The TCR-sequenced set comprised approximately 32 samples: about 19 Ad26.COV2.S vaccine recipients, 5 placebo recipients and 8 SARS-CoV-2 convalescent individuals. Participants in the trial were split at random into five groups of five each, receiving low-dose or high-dose Ad26.COV2.S once or twice, or else placebo on both occasions. Throughout the experiments and outcome assessment, investigators stayed blinded to trial group allocation.

V lost 1 base and J lost 3 bases; the stretch between them is 6 bases long. From cysteine to phenylalanine, the CDR3 is 13 amino acids long. This entry keeps only the CDR3 DNA: 39 bases, framed from base 1. CDR1 and CDR2 were assigned from the germline V gene as SQVTM and ANQGSEA. Results and caveats for the whole study, not just this receptor: Spike-specific TCR breadth was higher in Ad26.COV2.S recipients than in placebo recipients (P = 0.0014). It was noted by the authors that total T cell responses may have been underestimated by the TCR breadth and depth analyses. Substantial breadth of spike-specific CD8+ and CD4+ T cell responses was reported after vaccination. The study was not powered to compare responses between vaccine doses or regimens. Comparable non-spike TCR breadth was observed between vaccine and placebo recipients, consistent with only spike being contained in the vaccine.

This chain is built from TRBV29-1 and TRBJ1-4; no D gene is confidently identified. The TCR was taken from a person between 18 and 65 years old who received the Ad26.COV2.S COVID-19 vaccine or a placebo. The specimen was peripheral blood, collected in a trial of Ad26.COV2.S vaccine versus placebo. The CDR3 is CSVEGGANEKLFF. The DNA reads as follows: TGCAGCGTTGAAGGGGGAGCTAATGAAAAACTGTTTTTT.